These 20 T cell receptor beta chains originate from one sample sequenced in a study of T cell responses to AZD1222 COVID-19 vaccine. TCRdb's table, derived via immunoSEQ multiplex PCR, lists solely in-frame clones and lacks some. The sample records about 160,000 clones, roughly 90% being singletons. The starting material was peripheral blood, obtained 28 days after the second AZD1222 dose. The receptors stem from an adult who received the AZD1222 COVID-19 vaccine.

The chain recombines TRBV5-1 with TRBJ2-5; no clear D gene. Trimming removed 4 bases from V and 5 bases from J, with 6 bases in between. CDR1 SGHRS and CDR2 YFSETQ come from the germline V gene. This CDR3 is built from 11 residues. CDR3: CASSPGETQYF. CDR3 bases: TGCGCCAGCAGCCCCGGGGAGACCCAGTACTTC.

This sequence joins TRBV4-2 and TRBJ2-7; D is unresolved. CDR1 and CDR2 (germline): LGHNA, YNFKEQ. The CDR3 totals 17 residues. Between the trimmed V and J ends, which lost 0 bases and 0 bases, there was a span of 15 bases. The CDR3 region has the DNA TGTGCCAGCAGCCAAGATTCTCAACAGACAAACTCCTACGAGCAGTACTTC. Protein sequence: CASSQDSQQTNSYEQYF.

The CDR3 DNA reads TGTGCCAGCAGCCTACAGACCCGGAACACTGAAGCTTTCTTT. Protein: CASSLQTRNTEAFF. This chain links TRBV2 with TRBJ1-1; D is ambiguous. The CDR3 is 14 amino acids. V lost 6 bases to trimming and J lost 1 base, with 12 bases between them. Germline CDR1 reads SNHLY; CDR2 reads FYNNEI.

The chain couples TRBV27 to TRBJ2-3; D remains ambiguous. Trimming pared 3 bases from V and 4 bases from J, leaving 14 bases between. The germline gives CDR1 MNHEY, CDR2 SMNVEV (reference sequence). This CDR3 has 15 residues. This chain's CDR3 is CASSFQPLGSDTQYF. CDR3 sequence (DNA): TGTGCCAGCAGTTTCCAACCCCTAGGTTCAGATACGCAGTATTTT.

This chain uses TRBV25-1 with TRBJ1-1, with TRBD1 as a possible D gene (6 bases). The CDR3 has 14 amino acids. Trimming pared 6 bases from V and 4 bases from J, leaving 15 bases between. Germline values: CDR1 MGHDK, CDR2 SYGVNS. The CDR3 loop reads CASSSQGSGTEAFF. CDR3 DNA: TGTGCCAGCAGCTCACAGGGATCAGGCACTGAAGCTTTCTTT.

The chain links TRBV10-3 to TRBJ2-4; 7 bases align to TRBD2. V lost 2 bases and J lost 5; bases outside the gene matches: 3. CDR3 length equals 14 residues. Germline V gives CDR1 ENHRY, CDR2 SYGVKD. CDR3 residues: CAISEGLGQNIQYF. As DNA, the CDR3 is TGTGCCATCAGTGAGGGACTAGGGCAAAACATTCAGTACTTC.

The J gene is TRBJ1-1, the V gene TRBV9, with D possibly being TRBD1 (5 bases). V shed 3 bases and J shed 3 bases, with 18 bases lying between them. The CDR3 totals 16 residues. Germline-derived CDR1 and CDR2 are SGDLS and YYNGEE. This CDR3 is CASSASLGTSDTEAFF. The CDR3 DNA is TGTGCCAGCAGCGCTTCACTTGGGACTTCGGACACTGAAGCTTTCTTT.

The J gene is TRBJ2-3, the V gene TRBV11-3, with TRBD1 as a possible D gene (6 bases). With 7 bases removed from V and 4 bases from J, the gap between germline ends came to 9 bases. Germline CDR1 SGHNT, CDR2 YENEEA. The CDR3 is 12 residues long. CDR3 in DNA: TGTGCCAGCACCTCAGGGGCAGATACGCAGTATTTT. Its protein is CASTSGADTQYF.

The gene calls are TRBV5-6 and TRBJ2-3, with 7 bases fitting TRBD1. Per the germline V gene, CDR1 is SGHDT and CDR2 is YYEEEE. The V and J ends lost 0 bases and 4 bases, in that order; junction bases with no gene match: 11. The length of the CDR3 is 17 residues. The CDR3 here is CASSLEGSGGIADTQYF. The CDR3, as DNA: TGTGCCAGCAGCTTGGAGGGGTCAGGGGGAATCGCAGATACGCAGTATTTT.

This chain connects TRBV19 to TRBJ1-1; the D is unclear. The germline V and J ends were trimmed by 8 bases and 3 bases, with 16 bases remaining between them. Germline assignment: CDR1 LNHDA and CDR2 SQIVND (reference sequence). This CDR3 contains 14 residues. As DNA, the CDR3 is TGTGCCAGTGTAGGCTGGGCGGGTGACACTGAAGCTTTCTTT. Its translation: CASVGWAGDTEAFF.

This chain connects TRBV19 to TRBJ2-2, with 12 bases that match TRBD2. The germline gives CDR1 LNHDA, CDR2 SQIVND (reference sequence). J was trimmed by 8 bases and V by 4 bases; bases with no gene match: 8. The CDR3 extends over 16 amino acids. The CDR3, as DNA: TGTGCCAGTAGTACCCGACTAGCGGGAGCCGCTGGGGAGCTGTTTTTT. Translated, it gives CASSTRLAGAAGELFF.

The CDR3 reads CASSGQRGFPYEQYF. The CDR3 DNA reads TGTGCCAGCAGCGGACAAAGGGGTTTCCCCTACGAGCAGTACTTC. The chain is built from TRBV7-9 and TRBJ2-7; maybe TRBD1 (5 bases). V shed 5 bases and J shed 2 bases, with 16 bases lying between them. This CDR3 region has 15 residues. Germline V gene data show CDR1 as SEHNR and CDR2 as FQNEAQ (reference sequence).

A single count supports this clone. The CDR3: CASSLPSYGYTF. CDR3 DNA: TGTGCCAGCAGCCTACCCAGCTATGGCTACACCTTC. The chain is built from TRBV12-3 or TRBV12-4 and TRBJ1-2; D uncertain. There are 12 residues in the CDR3. Trimming shortened V by 6 bases and J by 4 bases, and 9 bases separated the two germline ends.

The rearrangement links TRBV11-3 to TRBJ1-1; D is ambiguous. Trimming took 1 base from V and 11 from J, leaving 11 bases between them. The CDR3 has 12 residues. CDR1 and CDR2 from the germline V gene are SGHNT and YENEEA. This chain's CDR3 is CASSLGAGEAFF. The CDR3 nucleotides read TGTGCCAGCAGCTTAGGGGCCGGGGAGGCTTTCTTT.

V is TRBV7-2 and J is TRBJ2-3; TRBD2 agrees at 7 bases. Germline lookup yields CDR1 SGHTA and CDR2 FQGNSA. V lost 5 bases to trimming and J lost 2 bases; unmatched junction nucleotides: 13. The length of the CDR3 is 17 residues. CDR3 coding DNA: TGTGCCAGCAGCCTGTCGAGCGGGGAGCGGGCCACAGATACGCAGTATTTT. Translating gives CASSLSSGERATDTQYF.

This clone was found once. This chain connects TRBV12-3 or TRBV12-4 to TRBJ1-2, with D unclear. This CDR3 has 11 residues. V dropped 3 bases and J dropped 12 bases, with 11 bases sitting between them. The CDR3 coding sequence is TGTGCCAGCAGTTTTCTCTCCGAACACACCTTC. It encodes CASSFLSEHTF.

This chain connects TRBV7-8 to TRBJ2-3; maybe TRBD2 (5 bases). The CDR3 runs to 16 residues. With 1 base removed from V and 2 bases from J, the gap between germline ends came to 13 bases. Per germline, CDR1 SGHVS and CDR2 FQNEAQ. This CDR3 is CASSLGVGGFTDTQYF. The DNA of the CDR3 is TGTGCCAGCAGCTTAGGGGTAGGAGGATTCACAGATACGCAGTATTTT.

This clone was detected only a few times. The chain is built from TRBV5-4 and TRBJ1-5, with TRBD1 matching over 8 bases. Germline CDR1 is SGHNT and CDR2 is YYREEE (reference sequence). The CDR3 contains 14 residues. Unmatched junction bases numbered 6, after V lost 5 bases and J lost 5 bases. As DNA, the CDR3 is TGTGCCAGCAGATGTGGACAGGGCCATCAGCCCCAGCATTTT. It yields the protein CASRCGQGHQPQHF.

The chain uses TRBV30 and TRBJ2-1; D may be TRBD1 (6 bases). From germline, CDR1 is GTSNPN and CDR2 SVGIG (reference sequence). There are 14 residues in the CDR3. V was cut by 4 bases and J by 0 bases, with 10 bases left in between. As DNA, the CDR3 is TGTGCCTGGACCCCAGGGGACTCCTACAATGAGCAGTTCTTC. Translated: CAWTPGDSYNEQFF.

The chain uses TRBV5-1 and TRBJ2-5, with TRBD2 matching over 8 bases. CDR3 length equals 16 residues. Per germline, CDR1 SGHRS and CDR2 YFSETQ. V was clipped by 0 bases and J by 1 base; unmatched bases: 5. This CDR3 reads CASSLAGTSGQETQYF. In nucleotides, the CDR3 is TGCGCCAGCAGCTTGGCCGGAACTAGCGGCCAAGAGACCCAGTACTTC.